This TCR beta chain came from a study of CD8+CD57+ T cells in acquired aplastic anemia (dated by TCRdb to the late 2010s). In terms of the full investigation: DNA extracted from sorted CD4+ and CD8+ cells had a mean of roughly 3.3 ug, with a range of about 0.18 to 27.4 ug. CD8+CD57+ expansion was defined as frequency above the mean frequency observed in healthy subjects.

The germline V gene yields MGHRA for CDR1 and YSYEKL for CDR2. At the junction V is shortened by 4 bases and J by 2 bases, with 11 bases in between. The CDR3 numbers 15 residues from cysteine through phenylalanine. Only the CDR3 DNA is retained, 45 bases long and in frame from the first base. Flow cytometry had shown CD8+CD57+ cell expansion in the patients selected for sequencing. Every patient had severe acquired aplastic anemia, diagnosed using the International Study of Aplastic Anemia and Agranulocytosis and Camitta criteria. At the time blood was sampled, none of the patients had received any therapy. The study deep-sequenced TCR repertoires of sorted CD4+ and CD8+ blood T cells from severe aplastic anemia patients and healthy subjects. Patients were enrolled under clinicaltrials.gov protocols 00001620, 01623167, 00001397, 00071045, 00081523 and 00961064 in the USA. Ficoll-Paque density gradient centrifugation was used to isolate peripheral blood mononuclear cells. Before DNA was extracted, CD4+ and CD8+ T cells were sorted using either FACS or magnetic beads.

TCR beta VDJ combination and CDR3 sequence profiling used genomic DNA as the template. An Illumina HiSeq 2000 was used for TCR repertoire sequencing. The original methods were these. TRBV/TRBJ rearrangement plots, CDR3 size and DJ length profiles, and Simpson's diversity index were used to assess repertoires. The most abundant DNA sequence in the deep sequencing data was taken as the immunodominant clone. CDR3 amino acid sequences were screened for sharing across subjects and compared with published repertoires and the VDJdb database. TCRdb reworked the public reads: Q25 trimming with fastp, MiXCR clone assembly, productive beta chains retained. Identical CDR3 protein sequences are pooled into one entry, listed with their most common genes and DNA. TCRdb assigned the V and J calls; the authors' analysis was not used. A total of around 430,000 distinct CDR3 sequences appear in this sample, roughly a third of them only once. The ten biggest clones cover less than 0.85% of the sample.

This clonotype was recorded a few times. Its antigen remains undetermined. No much larger clone exists at a distance of one base, and base qualities are not known. Study-wide findings and limitations: Patients and healthy controls showed no significant difference in CD8+ Simpson's diversity (P=0.060). Twenty-nine CD8+ CDR3 sequences were found in both patients and controls but appeared to be highly expressed in patients and within the immunodominant clones of the patients.

The rearranged chain carries TRBV4-1 and TRBJ1-4; TRBD1 is possibly the D segment (5 matching bases). This TCR derives from a human donor with aplastic anemia. Material for sequencing was sorted CD4+, CD8+, or CD8+CD57+ T cells (not recorded which) from PBMCs. The DNA sequence follows: TGCGCCAGCAGCCCGACGGACACGACTAATGAAAAACTGTTTTTT. Translated, this gives CASSPTDTTNEKLFF.